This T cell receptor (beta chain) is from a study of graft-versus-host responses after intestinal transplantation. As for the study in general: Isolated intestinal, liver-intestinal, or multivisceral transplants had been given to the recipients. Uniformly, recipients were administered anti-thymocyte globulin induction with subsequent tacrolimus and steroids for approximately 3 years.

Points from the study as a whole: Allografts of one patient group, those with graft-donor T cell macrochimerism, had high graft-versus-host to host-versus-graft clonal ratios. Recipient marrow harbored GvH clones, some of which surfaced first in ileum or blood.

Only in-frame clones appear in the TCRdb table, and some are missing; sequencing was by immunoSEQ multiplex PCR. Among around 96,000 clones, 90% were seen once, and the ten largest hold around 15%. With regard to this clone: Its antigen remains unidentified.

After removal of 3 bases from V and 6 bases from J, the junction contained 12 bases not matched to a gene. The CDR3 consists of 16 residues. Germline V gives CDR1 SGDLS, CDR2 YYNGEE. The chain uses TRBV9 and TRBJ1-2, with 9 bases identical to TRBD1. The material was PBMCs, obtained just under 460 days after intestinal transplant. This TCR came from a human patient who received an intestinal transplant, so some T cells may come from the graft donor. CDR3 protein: CASSGAPARDRDGYTF. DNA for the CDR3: TGTGCCAGCAGCGGGGCCCCCGCCCGGGACAGGGATGGCTACACCTTC.